This TCR beta chain was retrieved from a study of cytomegalovirus exposure and HLA in healthy donors. Study results and caveats: The authors later found HLA-associated TCR beta chains more clonally expanded than equally common others. TCR beta V segments were, for the most part, productive about 90% or about 30% of the time in an earlier analysis.

This PCR relied on a set of 60 Vbeta primers and 13 Jbeta primers. Clones were sequenced by immunoSEQ multiplex PCR, and TCRdb holds only the in-frame ones, with some missing. The table lists 160,000 or so clones, 70% to 80% of them singletons. Losses at the gene ends were 4 bases for V and 3 bases for J; bases not matched to a gene: 9. CDR1 is SGHVS, CDR2 FQNEAQ, per germline. The CDR3 runs 16 residues. For this clone: Its target is not known.

The sample consisted of PBMCs. This clonotype was obtained from a man in his forties or fifties in good health and CMV-seronegative. The rearrangement joins TRBV7-8 to TRBJ2-7; TRBD2 matches 10 bases. The CDR3 is CASSSRTSGRSYEQYF. The CDR3 DNA sequence: TGTGCCAGCAGCTCTAGGACTAGCGGCCGCAGCTACGAGCAGTACTTC.